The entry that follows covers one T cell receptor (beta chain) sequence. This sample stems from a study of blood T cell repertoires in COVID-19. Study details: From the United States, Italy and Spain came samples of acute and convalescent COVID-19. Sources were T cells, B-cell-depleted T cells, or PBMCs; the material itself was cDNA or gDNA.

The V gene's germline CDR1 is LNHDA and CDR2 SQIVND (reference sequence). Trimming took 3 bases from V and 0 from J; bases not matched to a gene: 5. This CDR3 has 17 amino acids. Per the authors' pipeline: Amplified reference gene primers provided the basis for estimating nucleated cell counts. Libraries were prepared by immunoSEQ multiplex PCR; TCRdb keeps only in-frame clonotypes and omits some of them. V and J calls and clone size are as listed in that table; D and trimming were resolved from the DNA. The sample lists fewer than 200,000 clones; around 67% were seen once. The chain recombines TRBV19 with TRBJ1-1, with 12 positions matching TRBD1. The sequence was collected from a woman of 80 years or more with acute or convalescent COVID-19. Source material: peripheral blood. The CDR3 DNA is TGTGCCAGTAGTATCCCGGGACAGGGGGCTCTGAACACTGAAGCTTTCTTT. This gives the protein CASSIPGQGALNTEAFF.